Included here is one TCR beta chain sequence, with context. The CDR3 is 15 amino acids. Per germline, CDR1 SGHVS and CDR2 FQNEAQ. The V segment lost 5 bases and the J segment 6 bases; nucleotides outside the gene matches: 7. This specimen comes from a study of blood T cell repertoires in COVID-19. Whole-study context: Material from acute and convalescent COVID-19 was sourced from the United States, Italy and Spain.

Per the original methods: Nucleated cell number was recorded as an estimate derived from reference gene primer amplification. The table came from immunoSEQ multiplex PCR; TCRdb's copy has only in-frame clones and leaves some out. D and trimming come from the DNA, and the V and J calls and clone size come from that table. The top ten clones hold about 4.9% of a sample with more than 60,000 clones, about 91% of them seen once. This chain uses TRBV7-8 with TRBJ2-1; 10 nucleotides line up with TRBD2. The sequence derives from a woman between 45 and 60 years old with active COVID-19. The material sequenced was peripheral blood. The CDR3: CASSKSGRASNEQFF. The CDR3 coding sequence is TGTGCCAGCAGCAAGAGCGGGAGGGCCTCCAATGAGCAGTTCTTC.